The sample holds a few counts of the clone carrying this TCR beta chain. The data were produced by immunoSEQ multiplex PCR, yet TCRdb's version contains in-frame clones alone and is incomplete. This sample carries under 350,000 clones, about 89% of them seen once, and the ten largest clones take about 4.6%. The record originates from a study of blood T cell repertoires in COVID-19. Study-wide background: Acute-phase and convalescent COVID-19 samples originated in the United States, Italy and Spain.

CDR1 is MNHNS, CDR2 SASEGT, per germline. Trimming stripped 1 base from V and 1 base from J, with 7 bases between. The CDR3 sequence is 14 residues long. Sequencing input: peripheral blood. This chain connects TRBV6-1 to TRBJ1-2; no definite D call. This receptor was identified in a man between 40 and 49 years old with acute or convalescent COVID-19. The CDR3 spells CASSEGGLNYGYTF. The CDR3 coding sequence is TGTGCCAGCAGTGAAGGAGGGCTTAACTATGGCTACACCTTC.